These 20 T cell receptor beta chains share one sample of origin, sequenced in a study of response to subunit inactivated influenza vaccine. TCRdb processed the RT-PCR reads anew with MiXCR; each CDR3 protein has one entry. Of a few hundred thousand distinct CDR3 sequences listed, 20% to 25% are singletons. This specimen was PBMCs from blood, taken approximately 22 months after vaccination. The receptors come from a man aged 50 to 69 who received an inactivated influenza vaccine.

This clonotype appeared many times. This sequence joins TRBV11-2 and TRBJ1-1; D is possibly TRBD1 (5 bases). V was trimmed by 6 bases and J by 7 bases, leaving 18 bases between them. From germline, CDR1 is SGHAT and CDR2 FQNNGV. The CDR3 spans 14 residues. The CDR3 spells CASSYGTGDVEAFF. CDR3 sequence (DNA): TGTGCCAGCAGTTACGGGACCGGGGACGTTGAAGCTTTCTTT.

This chain connects TRBV12-3 or TRBV12-4 to TRBJ1-2, with D uncertain. CDR3 length: 15 residues. V lost 6 bases and J 7 bases, leaving 21 bases between the germline ends. CDR3 bases: TGTGCCAGCAGCTACCTCGCAGACCCGTCTGGTGGCTACACCTTC. As protein: CASSYLADPSGGYTF.

Ten or more counts support this clonotype. The J gene is TRBJ1-1, the V gene TRBV7-6, with TRBD1 matching 10 bases. This CDR3 has 14 residues. Germline-derived CDR1 and CDR2 are SGHVS and FNYEAQ. Unmatched junction bases numbered 3, after V lost 4 bases and J lost 4 bases. In DNA, the CDR3 is TGTGCCAGCAGCTCAAGGACAGGGGGCACTGAAGCTTTCTTT. Translated, it gives CASSSRTGGTEAFF.

This clonotype has more than one count but fewer than ten. This rearrangement joins TRBV28 to TRBJ2-1; TRBD1 is a possible D gene (5 bases). Per germline, CDR1 MDHEN and CDR2 SYDVKM. Trimming stripped 7 bases from V and 0 bases from J, with 13 bases between. The CDR3 has 15 residues. Here the CDR3 DNA reads TGTGCCAGCATCCCTGGGCAGGGCTCCTACAATGAGCAGTTCTTC. Translation: CASIPGQGSYNEQFF.

In this sample, this clonotype turned up a few times. This sequence joins TRBV12-3 or TRBV12-4 and TRBJ1-2; D gene uncertain. The CDR3 length is 13 residues. V shed 4 bases and J shed 8 bases, with 14 bases lying between them. DNA for the CDR3: TGTGCCAGCAGTTCGACCGGCCTCGAGGGCTACACCTTC. It codes for CASSSTGLEGYTF.

This sequence joins TRBV10-3 and TRBJ1-5; D call uncertain. The V gene's germline CDR1 is ENHRY and CDR2 SYGVKD. With 0 bases removed from V and 2 bases from J, the gap between germline ends came to 5 bases. CDR3 size: 14 residues. CDR3 nucleotide sequence: TGTGCCATCAGTGAGTCGGTAGGCAATCAGCCCCAGCATTTT. Protein: CAISESVGNQPQHF.

Concerning this clonotype: At one of its ends the junction is not consistent with the germline gene, which may arise from a read error. The chain joins TRBV12-3 or TRBV12-4 to TRBJ1-1; D may be TRBD1 (5 bases). The CDR3 totals 14 residues. The CDR3 reads CASSFGGPHTAAFF. As DNA, the CDR3 is TGTGCCAGCAGTTTTGGGGGACCCCACACTGCAGCTTTCTTT.

Ten or more counts support this clonotype. This rearrangement joins TRBV2 to TRBJ2-5; no clear D gene. Deletions cut 8 bases from V and 1 base from J, with 17 bases between. This CDR3 has 15 amino acids. The germline CDR1 and CDR2 sequences are SNHLY and FYNNEI. Here the CDR3 reads CASVLAITFQETQYF. CDR3 nucleotides: TGTGCCAGCGTCCTTGCAATAACCTTCCAAGAGACCCAGTACTTC.

This chain links TRBV6-5 with TRBJ1-1; a possible D gene is TRBD1 (5 bases). The CDR3 extends over 15 amino acids. Between the trimmed V and J ends, which lost 2 bases and 4 bases, there was a span of 14 bases. Germline CDR1 MNHEY, CDR2 SVGAGI. This CDR3 is CASSYRGERITEAFF. In DNA form, the CDR3 reads TGTGCCAGCAGTTACAGAGGGGAGAGGATCACTGAAGCTTTCTTT.

The V and J genes are TRBV19 and TRBJ1-2; no clear D gene. This CDR3 region has 14 residues. Germline loops: CDR1 LNHDA, CDR2 SQIVND (reference sequence). V gave up 2 bases and J gave up 2 bases, with 9 bases separating them. The CDR3 region has the DNA TGTGCCAGTAGTATACAAAATCGAAACTATGGCTACACCTTC. It codes for CASSIQNRNYGYTF. Together with reference TRBV19 and TRBJ1-2, the CDR3 gives the full variable domain: DGGITQSPKYLFRKEGQNVTLSCEQNLNHDAMYWYRQDPGQGLRLIYYSQIVNDFQKGDIAEGYSVSREKKESFPLTVTSAQKNPTAFYLCASSIQNRNYGYTFGSGTRLTVV.

This clonotype was seen only a few times. The J gene is TRBJ1-1, the V gene TRBV2; D possibly corresponds to TRBD1 (5 bases). The V gene's germline CDR1 is SNHLY and CDR2 FYNNEI. This CDR3 has 13 residues. V was cut by 3 bases and J by 5 bases, with 10 bases left in between. The CDR3 protein is CASSDRTKTEAFF. The CDR3 nucleotides read TGTGCCAGCAGTGACAGGACAAAGACTGAAGCTTTCTTT.

This clonotype was seen at least ten times. The rearrangement joins TRBV20-1 to TRBJ1-1; TRBD1 might be the D (5 bases). The germline V and J ends were trimmed by 4 bases and 4 bases, with 13 bases remaining between them. The length of the CDR3 is 13 residues. CDR1 DFQATT and CDR2 SNEGSKA come from the germline V gene (reference sequence). CDR3 amino acids: CSATSRVSTEAFF. The CDR3 coding sequence is TGCAGTGCTACTTCCAGGGTTAGCACTGAAGCTTTCTTT.

This chain joins TRBV7-2 and TRBJ2-7; no clear D. This CDR3 region has 16 residues. V lost 0 bases and J lost 4, with 16 bases in between. Germline lookup yields CDR1 SGHTA and CDR2 FQGNSA. Written as DNA, the CDR3 is TGTGCCAGCAGCTTAGCCCCTGGGCGGAAGGGATACGAGCAGTACTTC. As protein: CASSLAPGRKGYEQYF.

The V call is TRBV20-1, the J call TRBJ2-4; D possibly corresponds to TRBD1 (5 bases). CDR1 is DFQATT and CDR2 is SNEGSKA in the germline V gene (reference sequence). Trimming took 3 bases from V and 2 from J, leaving 17 bases between them. The CDR3 is 16 amino acids. The CDR3 DNA reads TGCAGTGCTAGTCAATCAGGGATTAGTACCAAAAACATTCAGTACTTC. Translated, it gives CSASQSGISTKNIQYF.

This clonotype has a handful of counts. This sequence joins TRBV12-3 or TRBV12-4 and TRBJ1-1; no reliable D call. The V gene lost 7 bases and the J gene lost 3 bases, with 21 bases spanning the gap. This CDR3 spans 16 amino acids. Written as DNA, the CDR3 is TGTGCCAGCATGCTCACCTGGACCGAAGCCGACACTGAAGCTTTCTTT. Protein sequence: CASMLTWTEADTEAFF.

In its sample, this clonotype was seen a few times. The J gene is TRBJ2-2, the V gene TRBV2; D remains ambiguous. CDR1 and CDR2 (germline): SNHLY, FYNNEI. V was cut by 2 bases and J by 0 bases, with 13 bases left in between. This CDR3 region has 17 residues. CDR3 in DNA: TGTGCCAGCAGTGAACGGTCTAGGATAACGAACACCGGGGAGCTGTTTTTT. It translates to CASSERSRITNTGELFF.

The chain carries TRBV4-2 and TRBJ2-1; TRBD2 aligns across 10 bases. The CDR3 has 15 residues. The J segment lost 6 bases and the V segment lost 2 bases, leaving 4 bases of the junction unmatched. The germline CDR1 and CDR2 sequences are LGHNA and YNFKEQ. Written as DNA, the CDR3 is TGTGCCAGCAGCCAAAGCGGGAGGGGGCCCAATGAGCAGTTCTTC. Encoded protein: CASSQSGRGPNEQFF.

The rearrangement joins TRBV11-2 to TRBJ2-7; TRBD2 is a possible D gene (6 bases). There are 15 residues in the CDR3. CDR1 SGHAT and CDR2 FQNNGV come from the germline V gene. V was cut by 5 bases and J by 2 bases, with 16 bases left in between. The CDR3, as DNA: TGTGCCAGCAGCCCGGGGTCGGCGGGGACCTACGAGCAGTACTTC. As protein: CASSPGSAGTYEQYF.

Only a few counts were recorded for this clonotype. The V and J genes are TRBV19 and TRBJ1-2; 7 bases are a match to TRBD1. The CDR3 totals 13 residues. V lost 9 bases and J lost 4; bases outside the gene matches: 8. In germline, CDR1 is LNHDA, CDR2 SQIVND (reference sequence). CDR3 in amino acids: CASSTGIPYGYTF. DNA of the CDR3: TGTGCCAGCTCGACAGGGATCCCCTATGGCTACACCTTC. Looking up the rest from reference TRBV19 and TRBJ1-2 gives the full variable domain: DGGITQSPKYLFRKEGQNVTLSCEQNLNHDAMYWYRQDPGQGLRLIYYSQIVNDFQKGDIAEGYSVSREKKESFPLTVTSAQKNPTAFYLCASSTGIPYGYTFGSGTRLTVV.

As for this clonotype: The junction shows a germline mismatch at one end, possibly a read error. The chain recombines TRBV5-4 with TRBJ1-2; TRBD1 might be the D (6 bases). Germline CDR1 SGHNT, CDR2 YYREEE (reference sequence). The CDR3 has 14 residues. CDR3 bases: TGTGCCAGCAGCCTGGGACAAACTAACTATTGCTACACCTTC. Its protein product is CASSLGQTNYCYTF.